This T cell receptor (beta chain) is from a study of cytomegalovirus exposure and HLA in healthy donors (dated by TCRdb to 2016 to 2017). About the study as a whole: In an earlier analysis of some 550 of the donors, about 270 Gb of sequence data and 117 million unique TCR beta sequences from approximately 180 million T cells were reported. About 320 gigabases of sequencing data and tens of millions of unique TCR sequences were included in an early release covering several hundred HLA-typed donors. The genetic ancestry cluster associated with self-reported Caucasian donors included 80% to 90% of the 300 to 450 genotyped donors. The study aimed to test whether cataloging public T cell receptors could reveal signatures of past pathogen exposure. The study used immunosequencing to profile the T cell repertoires of 670 or so subjects and linked those repertoires to cytomegalovirus serostatus. In addition to the first cohort of roughly 670 subjects, a separate validation cohort of 130 or so different subjects was used. To predict cytomegalovirus infection status, the study combined high-throughput TCR immunosequencing, statistical association of individual TCRs with disease status, and machine learning. A later analysis re-examined previously published TCR beta repertoires from 500 to 700 donors and added high-resolution HLA genotyping to investigate patterns of TCR occurrence. In the later analysis, no new phenotypic data were used to find candidate immune exposures; instead, reliance was placed on TCR beta sequences and their occurrence across donors. An earlier analysis of some 500 of the donors applied high-throughput TCR beta sequencing to assess whether each TCR beta V gene segment acted as functional or pseudogenic. Donor age, sex, ethnicity and CMV serostatus were collected together with the repertoire data. A later genetic analysis used genome-wide SNP genotypes for about 60% of the 666 donors, treating that subset as a discovery cohort. Every repertoire in the discovery cohort had been generated on one and the same sequencing platform. Both class I and class II loci were covered by HLA typing, at four-digit resolution. Typing coverage differed by locus: A, B, C, DRB1 and DQB1 were typed in about 620-630 donors, DQA1 in 500 to 550, DPA1 in 600 to 610, and DPB1 in just under 490. Because of strong linkage in the cohort, 4 to 6 DR-DQ haplotypes were treated as single units for association and clustering. Across 300 to 400 genotyped donors of the cohort, an average of about 220,000 unique TCR beta nucleotide sequences per donor were sequenced, and 15% to 20% of those sequences were non-productive.

Here V drops 4 bases and J drops 6 bases, and the junction holds 5 bases not matched to any gene. Reading from cysteine to phenylalanine, the CDR3 counts 13 amino acids. The CDR3 DNA has 39 bases and is translated from base 1. CDR1 and CDR2 (SGHNT, YENEEA) derive from the germline V gene. In regard to this clone: No antigen is known for it. No qualities accompany the bases; no much larger clone lies one base away.

The cohort comprised approximately 700 healthy bone marrow donors. Cohort members were all nominally healthy when sampled, although unrecorded immune exposures were likely present. The donor tested CMV seronegative, placing the donor among the 350 or so seronegative members of the cohort. Every donor gave a peripheral blood sample, and the peripheral blood mononuclear cells from that sample were used for TCR beta sequencing. The Qiagen DNeasy Blood Extraction Kit was used to extract genomic DNA from the blood cell samples. Library prep was done by the immunoSEQ multiplex PCR assay. A mixture of 60 forward primers for TCR Vbeta segments and 13 reverse primers for TCR Jbeta segments was used in the multiplex PCR. Amplification of the CDR3 region of rearranged TCR beta genes was performed with a multiplex PCR assay on genomic DNA. On the Illumina HiSeq System, the amplified TCR beta libraries were sequenced as 87-base-pair reads. The study's processing was this. Across the 600 to 700 repertoires, a later analysis counted roughly 84 million unique TCR beta chains, 9.5 million to 12 million of which were shared by at least two donors. A nearest-neighbor algorithm error-corrected the raw reads and collapsed the reads into unique sequences, merging closely related sequences to remove PCR and sequencing errors. Alignment of CDR3 sequences to IMGT reference sequences was used to assign V, D and J gene segments. For a sequence to be retained, a match of at least six nucleotides to both a V gene segment and a J gene segment was required. A rearrangement was called productive if the CDR3 had no stop codons and remained in frame with V and J, and every other rearrangement was called non-productive. Following IMGT convention, CDR3 was defined as the stretch from the second conserved V-encoded cysteine to the conserved J-encoded phenylalanine. In an earlier analysis of around 640 of the donors, sequences lacking an unambiguous match to a single V gene segment were excluded. In an earlier analysis of several hundred of the donors, a V segment was called functional when productive rearrangements were above 56.7%, and segregating when the standard deviation between donors exceeded 5%. To diagnose cytomegalovirus status from the catalog of TCR beta chain sequences, a statistical classification framework was built. In a later analysis, TCR nucleotide sequences were compared against IMGT/GENE-DB human TR gene sequences so that V and J genes could be assigned. Using the TCRdist pipeline, a later analysis assigned CDR3 sequences along with most-parsimonious VDJ recombination scenarios. In a later analysis, every TCR beta chain was defined by the combination of its CDR3 amino acid sequence and its V-gene family, and reads without a unique V-gene family were dropped. As a way to deal with suspected cross-contamination and a sequencing artifact, a later analysis dropped 500 to 700 nucleotide sequences that were highly shared and had low generation probability. For each public chain, a later analysis derived a clonal expansion index from normalized ranks of inferred template counts within each repertoire. A later analysis computed generation probabilities with a VDJ recombination model fitted to out-of-frame rearrangements, and checked the results against IGoR. A later analysis scored TCR-TCR, TCR-HLA and TCR-CMV co-occurrence with hypergeometric tests, applying a repertoire-size bias correction to TCR pairs. To estimate false discovery rates, a later analysis permuted the HLA or CMV assignments 20 times. In a later analysis, co-occurring TCRs were grouped with DBSCAN, and TCRdist sequence similarity was added when clustering was performed within HLA-allele-positive subsets. Co-occurrence clustering excluded repertoires with fewer than 30,000 or more than 120,000 public chains, plus five with anomalous nucleotide sharing. What TCRdb holds here is the immuneACCESS table cut down to in-frame rearrangements. Part of the clones is not present; checked against another copy, under half of the missing clones reflect an unresolved V gene, and the others are unexplained. V, J and clone size derive from that table, while D and trimming were established from the DNA sequence. The sample includes some 95,000 clones, with about two thirds observed a single time. The ten largest clones take up less than 1.5% of the sample.

The research as a whole found: In a later analysis, HLA-associated TCR beta chains were found to be more clonally expanded and to have lower generation probabilities than equally common non-associated chains. A group of highly shared sequence variants was considered likely to be a technical artifact of the sequencing pipeline. Most TCR sequences were seen in very few donors, while some public TCRs were found in many individuals. Some IMGT-functional V segments, including TRBV6-2 and TRBV6-3, could not be distinguished by the 87-base-pair reads and were therefore excluded. The earlier analysis of some 560 of the donors excluded over 15 rarely observed V segments, including chromosome 9 orphons, because counts were too low. The study listed 150 to 200 TCR beta chains as associated with cytomegalovirus. An earlier analysis of approximately 530 of the donors showed that most TCR beta V segments appeared in productive rearrangements either about 87% or about 30% of the time, which broadly matched IMGT annotations. A later analysis found that TCR association rates varied across HLA loci, with DRB1 alleles showing the most associated TCRs and HLA-C alleles the fewest. A later analysis found that most CMV-associated TCR beta chains appeared HLA-restricted, with HLA associations seemingly driven largely by CMV exposure. A further reported finding was that TCR beta sequences accurately predicted the HLA-A and HLA-B alleles for most subjects in the first cohort. Because some donors lacked HLA typing at each locus, the association tests relied only on the typed subset. Roughly uniform sequencing depth across donors was assumed in presence/absence analyses, although this assumption may not hold. The only immune exposure information available for the cohort was CMV serostatus. A few of the identified cytomegalovirus-associated TCR beta chains were confirmed in vitro to be specific for cytomegalovirus antigens. V-gene and J-gene trimming of TCR beta chains was associated with a missense DCLRE1C variant in a later genetic analysis, and the association was replicated in an independent cohort. Correlated functional status among segregating V segments might be attributable to linkage disequilibrium, but an unknown experimental factor could not be ruled out. The authors suggested that the approach could potentially be extended to other disease states and immunological phenotypes. Assigning TCR associations to individual alleles was difficult when HLA alleles, especially DR and DQ, strongly co-occurred. In a later analysis, more than 15,000 TCR beta sequences were associated with specific HLA alleles at a false discovery rate of 0.05. This cohort had only TCR beta chains sequenced, and the lack of alpha or paired-chain data limited which features could be detected. In a later analysis, several top co-occurrence clusters were reported to appear linked to parvovirus B19, influenza, CMV and Epstein-Barr virus. According to a later genetic analysis, donors in an Asian-associated ancestry cluster had fewer N-insertions in productive TCRs than the approximately 630-donor mean. The classifier was reported to diagnose cytomegalovirus status with high specificity and sensitivity in both the original and validation cohorts.

The sequencing input was PBMCs. The sequence was obtained from a female donor in good health and CMV-seronegative. The chain employs TRBV11-3 and TRBJ2-7; TRBD2 fits 8 bases in the junction. The bases are TGTGCCAGCAGCTCCCGGGGGGGTAGCGAGCAGTACTTC. Translation gives CASSSRGGSEQYF.